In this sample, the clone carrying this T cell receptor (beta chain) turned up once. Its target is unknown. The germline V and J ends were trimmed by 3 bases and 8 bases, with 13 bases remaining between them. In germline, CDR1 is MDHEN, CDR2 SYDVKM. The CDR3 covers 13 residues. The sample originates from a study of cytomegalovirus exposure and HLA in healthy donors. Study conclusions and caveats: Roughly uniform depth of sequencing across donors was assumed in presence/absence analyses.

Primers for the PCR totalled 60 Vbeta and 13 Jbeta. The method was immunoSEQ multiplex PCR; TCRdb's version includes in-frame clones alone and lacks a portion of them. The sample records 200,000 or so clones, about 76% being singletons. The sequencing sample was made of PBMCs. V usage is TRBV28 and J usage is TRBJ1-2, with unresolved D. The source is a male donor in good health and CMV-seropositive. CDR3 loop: CASSLVPGFGYTF. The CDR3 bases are TGTGCCAGCAGTTTGGTTCCGGGATTCGGCTACACCTTC.